This T cell receptor beta chain stems from a study of T-cell reconstitution after alpha-beta-depleted transplantation in children. At least ten counts were recorded for this clonotype. Unique molecular identifiers were incorporated during preparation of the TCRbeta library. Each CDR3 protein is one row after TCRdb ran MiXCR on the PCR reads. The sample lists about 230,000 distinct CDR3 sequences, 9.7% occurring once. Looked up from germline, CDR1 is SQVTM and CDR2 is ANQGSEA. The CDR3 covers 12 residues. Trimming cost V 4 bases and J 1 base, with 7 bases left between them. The genes are TRBV29-1 and TRBJ1-1; D remains unclear. This specimen consisted of PBMCs from the stem cell graft donor, obtained from the stem cell graft. The origin of this receptor is a human donor who donated a stem cell graft to a child with SCID. CDR3 sequence reads: CSVAEANTEAFF. The DNA for the CDR3 is TGCAGCGTTGCGGAGGCGAACACTGAAGCTTTCTTT.